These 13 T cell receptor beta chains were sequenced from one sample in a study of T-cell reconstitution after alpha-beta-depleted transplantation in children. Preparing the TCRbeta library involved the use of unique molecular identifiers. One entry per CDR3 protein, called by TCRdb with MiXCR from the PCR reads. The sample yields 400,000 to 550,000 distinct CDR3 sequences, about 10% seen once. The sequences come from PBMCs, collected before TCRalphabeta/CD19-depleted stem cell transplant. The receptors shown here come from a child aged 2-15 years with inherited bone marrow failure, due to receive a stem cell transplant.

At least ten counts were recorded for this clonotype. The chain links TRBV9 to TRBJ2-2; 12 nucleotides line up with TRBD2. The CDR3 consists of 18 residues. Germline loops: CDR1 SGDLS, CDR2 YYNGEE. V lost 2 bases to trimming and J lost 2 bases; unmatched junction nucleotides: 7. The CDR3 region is CASSVKGLAGTNTGELFF. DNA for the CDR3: TGTGCCAGCAGCGTCAAGGGACTAGCGGGTACAAACACCGGGGAGCTGTTTTTT. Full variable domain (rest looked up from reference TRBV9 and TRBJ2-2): DSGVTQTPKHLITATGQRVTLRCSPRSGDLSVYWYQQSLDQGLQFLIQYYNGEERAKGNILERFSAQQFPDLHSELNLSSLELGDSALYFCASSVKGLAGTNTGELFFGEGSRLTVL.

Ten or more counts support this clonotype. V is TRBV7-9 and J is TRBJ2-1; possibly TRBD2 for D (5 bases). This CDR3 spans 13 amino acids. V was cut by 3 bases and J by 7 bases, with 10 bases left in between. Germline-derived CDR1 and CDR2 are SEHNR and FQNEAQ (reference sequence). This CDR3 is CASSFRGSNEQFF. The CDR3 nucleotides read TGTGCCAGCAGCTTTCGGGGTTCGAATGAGCAGTTCTTC.

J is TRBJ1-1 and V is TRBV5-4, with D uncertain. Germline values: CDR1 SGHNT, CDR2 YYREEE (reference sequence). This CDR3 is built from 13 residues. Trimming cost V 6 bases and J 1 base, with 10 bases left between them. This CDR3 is CASTLLGNTEAFF. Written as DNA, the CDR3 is TGTGCCAGCACCCTACTCGGGAACACTGAAGCTTTCTTT.

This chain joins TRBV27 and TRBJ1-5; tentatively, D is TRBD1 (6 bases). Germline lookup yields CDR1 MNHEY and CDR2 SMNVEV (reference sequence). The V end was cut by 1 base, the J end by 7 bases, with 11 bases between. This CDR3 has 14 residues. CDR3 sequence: CASSLWGAGQPQHF. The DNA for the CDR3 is TGTGCCAGCAGTTTATGGGGGGCAGGCCAGCCCCAGCATTTT.

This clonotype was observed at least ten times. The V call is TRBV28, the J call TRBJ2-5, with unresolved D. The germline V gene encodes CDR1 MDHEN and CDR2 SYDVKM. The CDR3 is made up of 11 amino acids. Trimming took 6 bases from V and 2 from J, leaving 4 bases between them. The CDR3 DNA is TGTGCCAGCAGGACACAAGAGACCCAGTACTTC. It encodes CASRTQETQYF. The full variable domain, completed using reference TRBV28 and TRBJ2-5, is DVKVTQSSRYLVKRTGEKVFLECVQDMDHENMFWYRQDPGLGLRLIYFSYDVKMKEKGDIPEGYSVSREKKERFSLILESASTNQTSMYLCASRTQETQYFGPGTRLLVL.

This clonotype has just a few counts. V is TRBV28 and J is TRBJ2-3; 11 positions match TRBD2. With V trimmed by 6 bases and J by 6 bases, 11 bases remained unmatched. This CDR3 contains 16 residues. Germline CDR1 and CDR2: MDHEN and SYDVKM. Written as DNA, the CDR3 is TGTGCCAGCAGGCGGCCACTAGCGGGAGAATCTGATACGCAGTATTTT. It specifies CASRRPLAGESDTQYF.

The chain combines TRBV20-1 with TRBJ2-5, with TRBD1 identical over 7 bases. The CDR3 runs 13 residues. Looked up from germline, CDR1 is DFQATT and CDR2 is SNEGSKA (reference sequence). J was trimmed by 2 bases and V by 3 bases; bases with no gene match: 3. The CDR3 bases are TGCAGTGCTAGCCAGGGACAGCAAGAGACCCAGTACTTC. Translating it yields CSASQGQQETQYF.

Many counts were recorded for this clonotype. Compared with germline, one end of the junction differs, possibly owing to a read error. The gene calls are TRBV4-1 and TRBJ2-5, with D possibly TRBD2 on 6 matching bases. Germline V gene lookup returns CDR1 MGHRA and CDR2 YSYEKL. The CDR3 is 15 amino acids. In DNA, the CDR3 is TGCGCCAGCAGCCAAGATGGAGGGCAGCAAGATACCCAGTACTTC. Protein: CASSQDGGQQDTQYF.

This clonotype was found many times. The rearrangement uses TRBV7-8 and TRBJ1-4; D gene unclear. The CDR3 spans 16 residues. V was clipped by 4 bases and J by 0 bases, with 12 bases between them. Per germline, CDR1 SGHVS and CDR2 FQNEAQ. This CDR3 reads CASSSRRVATNEKLFF. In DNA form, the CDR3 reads TGTGCCAGCAGCTCGAGACGGGTTGCAACTAATGAAAAACTGTTTTTT.

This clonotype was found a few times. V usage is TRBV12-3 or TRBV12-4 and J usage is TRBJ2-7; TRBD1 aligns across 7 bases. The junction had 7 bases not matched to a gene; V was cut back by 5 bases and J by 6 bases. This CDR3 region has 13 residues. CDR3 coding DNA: TGTGCCAGCAGTGCGACAGGGTTTGGCGAGCAGTACTTC. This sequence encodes CASSATGFGEQYF.

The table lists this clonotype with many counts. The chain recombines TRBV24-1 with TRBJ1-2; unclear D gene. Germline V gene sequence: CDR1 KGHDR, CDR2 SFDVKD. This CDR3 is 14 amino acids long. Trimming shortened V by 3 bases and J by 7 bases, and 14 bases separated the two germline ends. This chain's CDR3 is CATSDPTEVVGYTF. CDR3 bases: TGTGCCACCAGTGATCCAACGGAGGTGGTTGGCTACACCTTC.

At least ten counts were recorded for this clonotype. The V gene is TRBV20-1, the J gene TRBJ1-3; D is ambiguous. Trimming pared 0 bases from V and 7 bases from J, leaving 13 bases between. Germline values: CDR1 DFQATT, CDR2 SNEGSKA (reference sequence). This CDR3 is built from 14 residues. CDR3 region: CSARDGVAGNTIYF. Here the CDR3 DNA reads TGCAGTGCTAGAGATGGGGTGGCGGGGAACACCATATATTTT.

In DNA form, the CDR3 reads TGTGCCAGCATGCTCACCGGGGAGCTGTTTTTT. Protein: CASMLTGELFF. This chain connects TRBV6-1 to TRBJ2-2; no reliable D call. The ends were cut back, 7 bases at V and 4 bases at J, with 4 bases in the middle. CDR1 and CDR2 from the germline V gene are MNHNS and SASEGT. This CDR3 contains 11 residues.